This entry describes one T cell receptor (beta chain). Its matching antigen is unknown. V lost 2 bases and J lost 4; bases outside the gene matches: 13. The CDR3 loop spans 19 amino acids. CDR1 and CDR2 from the germline V gene are MNHEY and SMNVEV (reference sequence). It was with 60 Vbeta and 13 Jbeta primers that the PCR ran. Sequencing was performed with immunoSEQ multiplex PCR; in TCRdb, only in-frame clones are kept and a portion is missing. The table lists about 130,000 clones, 70% to 75% of them singletons. The data were obtained in a study of cytomegalovirus exposure and HLA in healthy donors. Study results and caveats: Exclusion applied to some V segments, including TRBV6-2 and TRBV6-3, as they were indistinguishable. It was reported in a later analysis that an Asian-associated ancestry cluster showed fewer N-insertions than the roughly 710-donor mean. Relative to equally common others, HLA-associated TCR beta chains showed greater clonal expansion in a later analysis.

The TCR sequence derives from a male donor in good health and CMV-seronegative. The sample taken for sequencing was PBMCs. This rearrangement joins TRBV27 to TRBJ2-1; 11 positions match TRBD2. The CDR3 coding sequence is TGTGCCAGCAGTTTACTGGCTAGCGGGAGGAGGGCAGGATACAATGAGCAGTTCTTC. Translated, it gives CASSLLASGRRAGYNEQFF.